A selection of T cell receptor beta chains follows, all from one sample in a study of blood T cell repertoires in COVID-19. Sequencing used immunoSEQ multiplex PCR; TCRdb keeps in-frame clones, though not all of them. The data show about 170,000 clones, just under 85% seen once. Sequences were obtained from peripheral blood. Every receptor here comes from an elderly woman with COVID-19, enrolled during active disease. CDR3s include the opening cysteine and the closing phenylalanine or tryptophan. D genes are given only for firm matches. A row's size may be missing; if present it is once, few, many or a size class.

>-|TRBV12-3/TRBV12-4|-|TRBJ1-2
CASSLDSSYGYTF
TGTGCCAGCAGCTTGGACAGTTCCTATGGCTACACCTTC
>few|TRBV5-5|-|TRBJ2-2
CASSLVGQNTGELFF
TGTGCCAGCAGCTTGGTGGGACAGAACACCGGGGAGCTGTTTTTT
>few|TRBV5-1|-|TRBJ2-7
CASSLERGYEQYF
TGCGCCAGCAGCTTGGAACGGGGCTACGAGCAGTACTTC
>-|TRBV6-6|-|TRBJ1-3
CASSRGRDSGNTIYF
TGTGCCAGCAGCAGAGGCAGGGACTCTGGAAACACCATATATTTT
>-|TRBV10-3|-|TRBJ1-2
CAITIRQGSGYTF
TGTGCCATCACCATACGCCAGGGTAGTGGCTACACCTTC
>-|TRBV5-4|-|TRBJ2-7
CASSSGRVRSSYEQYF
TGTGCCAGCAGCTCCGGCCGGGTCCGTAGCTCCTACGAGCAGTACTTC
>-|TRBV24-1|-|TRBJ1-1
CATRGQMNTEAFF
TGTGCCACCAGGGGGCAGATGAACACTGAAGCTTTCTTT
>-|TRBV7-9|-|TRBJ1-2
CASSRDRKGGYTF
TGTGCCAGCAGCCGCGACAGGAAGGGCGGCTACACCTTC
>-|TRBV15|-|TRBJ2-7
CATSREARASNPYEQYF
TGTGCCACCAGCAGAGAAGCCAGGGCATCGAACCCCTACGAGCAGTACTTC
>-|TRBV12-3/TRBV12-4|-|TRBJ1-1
CASSRLAATEAFF
TGTGCCAGCAGCCGCTTGGCGGCCACTGAAGCTTTCTTT
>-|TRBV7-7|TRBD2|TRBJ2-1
CASSPGTSGVNNEQFF
TGTGCTAGCAGCCCCGGGACTAGCGGGGTGAACAATGAGCAGTTCTTC
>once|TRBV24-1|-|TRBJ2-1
CATSGGETYNEQFF
TGTGCCACCAGTGGGGGGGAAACCTACAATGAGCAGTTCTTC
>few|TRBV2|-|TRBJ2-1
CASSVQSQGYSNEQFF
TGTGCCAGCAGTGTACAGTCCCAGGGCTACAGTAATGAGCAGTTCTTC
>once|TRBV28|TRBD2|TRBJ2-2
CASSSPGGSTGELFF
TGTGCCAGCAGTTCCCCGGGGGGAAGCACCGGGGAGCTGTTTTTT
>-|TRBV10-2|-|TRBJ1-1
CASKGPVF
TGCGCCAGCAAGGGGCCGGTCTTT
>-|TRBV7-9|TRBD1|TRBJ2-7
CASRPGGDRGNEQYF
TGTGCCAGCAGACCCGGCGGGGACAGGGGAAACGAGCAGTACTTC
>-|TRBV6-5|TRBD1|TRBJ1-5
CASSLGTDTSNQPQHF
TGTGCCAGCAGTTTAGGGACAGACACAAGCAATCAGCCCCAGCATTTT
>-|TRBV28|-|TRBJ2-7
CASSRTLTGFYEQYF
TGTGCCAGCAGTAGGACTCTGACAGGTTTCTACGAGCAGTACTTC
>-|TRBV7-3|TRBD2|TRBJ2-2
CAAASGKYTGELFF
TGTGCAGCAGCCAGCGGGAAATACACCGGGGAGCTGTTTTTT
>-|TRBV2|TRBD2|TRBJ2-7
CASDPGTSGSEQYF
TGTGCCAGCGACCCCGGGACTAGCGGGAGCGAGCAGTACTTC
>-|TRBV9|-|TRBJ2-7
CASSRGGGNLGEQYF
TGTGCCAGCAGCCGAGGCGGCGGGAATCTGGGCGAGCAGTACTTC
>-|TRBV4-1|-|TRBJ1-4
CASSQDRQRNEKLFF
TGCGCCAGCAGCCAAGATCGACAGCGTAATGAAAAACTGTTTTTT